The TCR beta chain under discussion was sequenced for a study of control samples from healthy donors and cancer patients. This CDR3 is built from 20 residues. Germline assignment: CDR1 SGDLS and CDR2 YYNGEE. The ends were cut back, 0 bases at V and 2 bases at J, with 21 bases in the middle. The protocol was immunoSEQ multiplex PCR, while the TCRdb copy is restricted to in-frame clones and leaves out a portion. The sample contains around 250,000 clones, roughly four fifths of which appear only once. The clonotype was recovered from a woman aged 60-70 years with lung cancer. The chain uses TRBV9 and TRBJ2-6; a weak D match, TRBD1 (6 bases). The sequenced material came from PBMCs. The CDR3 nucleotides are TGTGCCAGCAGCGTAGTAGACAGGTCTAAAGAAAGGGCTGGGGCCAACGTCCTGACTTTC. Residues: CASSVVDRSKERAGANVLTF.